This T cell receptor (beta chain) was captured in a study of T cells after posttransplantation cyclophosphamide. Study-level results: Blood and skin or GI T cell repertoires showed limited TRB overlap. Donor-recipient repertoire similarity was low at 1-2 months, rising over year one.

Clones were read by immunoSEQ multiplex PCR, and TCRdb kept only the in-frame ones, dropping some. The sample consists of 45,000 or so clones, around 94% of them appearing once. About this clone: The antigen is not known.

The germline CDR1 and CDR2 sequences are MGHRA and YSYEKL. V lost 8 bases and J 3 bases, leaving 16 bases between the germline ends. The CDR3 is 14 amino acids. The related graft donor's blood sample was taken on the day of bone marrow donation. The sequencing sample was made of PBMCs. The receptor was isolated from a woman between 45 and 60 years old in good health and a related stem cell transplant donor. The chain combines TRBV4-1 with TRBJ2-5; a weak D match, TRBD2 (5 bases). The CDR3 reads CASSRALEEETQYF. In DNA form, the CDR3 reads TGCGCCAGCTCCCGGGCACTAGAGGAAGAGACCCAGTACTTC.